The next 13 T cell receptor beta chains were all read from a single sample in a study of CD8+ T cells in alopecia areata. RNA was isolated and reverse transcribed to cDNA, the sequencing template. Sequencing was performed with immunoSEQ multiplex PCR; in TCRdb, only in-frame clones are kept and a portion is missing. The data contain about 97,000 clones, around 45% of them seen just once; the ten biggest clones take up 1% to 1.5%. The sequenced material came from CD4+ T cells sorted from blood. The receptors shown here come from a human donor with alopecia areata.

This clone came up a few times. The chain is built from TRBV5-1 and TRBJ2-1; 14 bases fit TRBD2. CDR1 is SGHRS and CDR2 is YFSETQ in the germline V gene. The CDR3 sequence is 15 residues long. V was pared by 5 bases and J by 6 bases, with 4 bases of the junction left unmatched. The CDR3 loop reads CASRQGTSGGNEQFF. The CDR3 DNA reads TGCGCCAGCAGGCAAGGGACTAGCGGGGGCAATGAGCAGTTCTTC.

The J gene is TRBJ2-7, the V gene TRBV5-6; D call uncertain. Trimming cost V 1 base and J 3 bases, with 8 bases left between them. Germline V gene sequence: CDR1 SGHDT, CDR2 YYEEEE. The CDR3 covers 13 residues. CDR3: CASSLRLGYEQYF. The DNA for the CDR3 is TGTGCCAGCAGCTTGCGGCTGGGCTACGAGCAGTACTTC.

This clone was seen a few times. The chain carries TRBV28 and TRBJ2-7; D tentatively fits TRBD1 or TRBD2 (5 bases each). Trimming stripped 5 bases from V and 6 bases from J, with 26 bases between. Germline V lookup: CDR1 MDHEN, CDR2 SYDVKM. The CDR3 extends over 17 amino acids. CDR3 in DNA: TGTGCCAGCAGTCCCTTTCGGGGCACCGCGGGTCTGAGCGAGCAGTACTTC. Translated, it gives CASSPFRGTAGLSEQYF.

This chain uses TRBV6-6 with TRBJ2-6; no clear D. The CDR3 runs 15 residues. With 6 bases removed from V and 0 bases from J, the gap between germline ends came to 9 bases. The germline gives CDR1 MNHNY, CDR2 SVGAGI (reference sequence). CDR3 in DNA: TGTGCCAGCAGACGGCGAACCTCTGGGGCCAACGTCCTGACTTTC. It encodes CASRRRTSGANVLTF.

This clone was picked up a small number of times. The rearrangement uses TRBV7-2 and TRBJ2-1; 11 bases map to TRBD2. Germline lookup yields CDR1 SGHTA and CDR2 FQGNSA. The CDR3 runs to 18 residues. J was trimmed by 8 bases and V by 0 bases; bases with no gene match: 12. CDR3 loop: CASSLAIVLAGVVDEQFF. The DNA for the CDR3 is TGTGCCAGCAGCTTAGCTATCGTACTAGCGGGAGTAGTCGATGAGCAGTTCTTC.

The V call is TRBV5-6, the J call TRBJ1-2, with D maybe TRBD1 (5 bases). The CDR3 consists of 13 residues. Germline V lookup: CDR1 SGHDT, CDR2 YYEEEE. Trimming stripped 4 bases from V and 4 bases from J, with 11 bases between. This chain's CDR3 is CASSQTASYGYTF. In DNA, the CDR3 is TGTGCCAGCAGCCAGACAGCTTCCTATGGCTACACCTTC.

V usage is TRBV18 and J usage is TRBJ1-1; the match to TRBD1 covers 8 bases. The CDR3 runs to 14 residues. Germline lookup yields CDR1 KGHSH and CDR2 LQKENI. V gave up 2 bases and J gave up 3 bases; unmatched junction bases: 2. The CDR3 spells CASSPKDRDTEAFF. CDR3 bases: TGTGCCAGCTCACCAAAGGACAGGGACACTGAAGCTTTCTTT.

The chain carries TRBV23-1 and TRBJ2-3; no definite D call. TRBV23-1 is an ORF for which the function is uncertain. The CDR3 sequence is 13 residues long. Trimming stripped 6 bases from V and 5 bases from J, with 12 bases between. CDR3 nucleotide sequence: TGCGCCAGCAGCCATGGACGCGAAGATACGCAGTATTTT. This sequence encodes CASSHGREDTQYF.

The chain has TRBV5-1 and TRBJ2-3; D is undetermined. This CDR3 has 13 residues. Between the trimmed V and J ends, which lost 0 bases and 5 bases, there was a span of 7 bases. Germline lookup yields CDR1 SGHRS and CDR2 YFSETQ. CDR3 loop: CASSLEGRDTQYF. CDR3 in DNA: TGCGCCAGCAGCTTGGAGGGAAGAGATACGCAGTATTTT.

CDR3 protein: CASSLVADSSYEQYF. The CDR3 DNA is TGTGCCAGCAGCTTAGTGGCGGACAGCTCCTACGAGCAGTACTTC. The V gene is TRBV7-8, the J gene TRBJ2-7; D possibly corresponds to TRBD1 (6 bases). The CDR3 is 15 residues long. V shed 1 base and J shed 0 bases, with 10 bases lying between them. CDR1 and CDR2 from the germline V gene are SGHVS and FQNEAQ.

The chain combines TRBV30 with TRBJ2-3; 10 bases align to TRBD1. The CDR3 is 17 residues long. V shed 3 bases and J 4 bases; nucleotides not matched to a gene: 13. The V gene's germline CDR1 is GTSNPN and CDR2 SVGIG (reference sequence). The CDR3 DNA reads as TGTGCCTGGAGGAAAGACAGGGGGCTCATGGGAGCAGATACGCAGTATTTT. Protein: CAWRKDRGLMGADTQYF. Looking up the rest from reference TRBV30 and TRBJ2-3 gives the full variable domain: SQTIHQWPATLVQPVGSPLSLECTVEGTSNPNLYWYRQAAGRGLQLLFYSVGIGQISSEVPQNLSASRPQDRQFILSSKKLLLSDSGFYLCAWRKDRGLMGADTQYFGPGTRLTVL.

The chain uses TRBV19 and TRBJ1-5; D is ambiguous. V lost 3 bases and J 6 bases, leaving 18 bases between the germline ends. CDR3 size: 16 residues. From germline, CDR1 is LNHDA and CDR2 SQIVND (reference sequence). The CDR3 DNA reads as TGTGCCAGTAGTATTGAGGATGGCAGCACTATTCAGCCCCAGCATTTT. It yields the protein CASSIEDGSTIQPQHF.

This clone came up a few times. CDR3 nucleotide sequence: TGTGCCAGCACCACTGTCCTCTCTGGGGCCAACGTCCTGACTTTC. This codes for CASTTVLSGANVLTF. The chain recombines TRBV7-2 with TRBJ2-6; D remains ambiguous. V lost 7 bases and J 0 bases, leaving 10 bases between the germline ends. CDR1 is SGHTA, CDR2 FQGNSA, per germline. The CDR3 consists of 15 residues.